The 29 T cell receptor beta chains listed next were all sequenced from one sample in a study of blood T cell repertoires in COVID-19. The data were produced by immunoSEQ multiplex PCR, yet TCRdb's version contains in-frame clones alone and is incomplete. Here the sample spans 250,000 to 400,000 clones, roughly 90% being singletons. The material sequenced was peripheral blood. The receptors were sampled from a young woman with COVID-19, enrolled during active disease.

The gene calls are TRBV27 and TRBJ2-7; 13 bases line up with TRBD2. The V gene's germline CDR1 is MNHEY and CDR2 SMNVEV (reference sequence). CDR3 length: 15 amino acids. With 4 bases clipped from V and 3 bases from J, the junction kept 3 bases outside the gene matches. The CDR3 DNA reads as TGTGCCAGCAGTTCTTGGACTAGCGGGAGCTACGAGCAGTACTTC. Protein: CASSSWTSGSYEQYF.

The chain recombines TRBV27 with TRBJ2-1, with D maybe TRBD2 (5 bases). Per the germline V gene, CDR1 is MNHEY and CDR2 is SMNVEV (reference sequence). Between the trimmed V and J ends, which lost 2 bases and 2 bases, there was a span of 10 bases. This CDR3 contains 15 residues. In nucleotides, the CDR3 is TGTGCCAGCAGTTTAAGCGGAGGTACCTACAATGAGCAGTTCTTC. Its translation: CASSLSGGTYNEQFF.

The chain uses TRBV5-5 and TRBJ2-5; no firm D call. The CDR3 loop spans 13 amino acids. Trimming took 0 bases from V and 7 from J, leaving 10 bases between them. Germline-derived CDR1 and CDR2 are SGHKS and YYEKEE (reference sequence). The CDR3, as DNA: TGTGCCAGCAGCTTGGAAGGCGGAAGGACCCAGTACTTC. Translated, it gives CASSLEGGRTQYF.

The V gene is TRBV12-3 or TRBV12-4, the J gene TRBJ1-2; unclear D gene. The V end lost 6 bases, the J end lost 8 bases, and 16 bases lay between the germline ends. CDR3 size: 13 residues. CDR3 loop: CASSSGFGGGYTF. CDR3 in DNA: TGTGCCAGCAGCTCGGGTTTTGGTGGAGGCTACACCTTC.

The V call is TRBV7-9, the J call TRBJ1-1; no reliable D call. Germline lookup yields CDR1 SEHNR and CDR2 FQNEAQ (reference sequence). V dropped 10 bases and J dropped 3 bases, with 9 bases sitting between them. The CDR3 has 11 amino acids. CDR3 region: CATYLYTEAFF. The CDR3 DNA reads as TGTGCCACCTACTTATACACTGAAGCTTTCTTT.

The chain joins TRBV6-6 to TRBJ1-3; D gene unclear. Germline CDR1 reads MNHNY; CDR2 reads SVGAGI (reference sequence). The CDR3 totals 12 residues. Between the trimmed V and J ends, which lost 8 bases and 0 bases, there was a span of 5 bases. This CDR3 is CASVGSGNTIYF. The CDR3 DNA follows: TGTGCCAGCGTCGGCTCTGGAAACACCATATATTTT.

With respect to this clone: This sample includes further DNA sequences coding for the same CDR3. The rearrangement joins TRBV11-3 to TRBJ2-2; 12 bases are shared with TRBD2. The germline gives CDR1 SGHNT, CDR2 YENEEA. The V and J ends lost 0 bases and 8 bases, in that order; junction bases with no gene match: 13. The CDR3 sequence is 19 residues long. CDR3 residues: CASSLDLGLAGPPRGELFF. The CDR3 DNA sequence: TGTGCCAGCAGCTTAGATCTCGGACTAGCGGGACCTCCCCGTGGGGAGCTGTTTTTT. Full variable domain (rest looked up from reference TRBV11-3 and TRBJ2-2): EAGVVQSPRYKIIEKKQPVAFWCNPISGHNTLYWYLQNLGQGPELLIRYENEEAVDDSQLPKDRFSAERLKGVDSTLKIQPAELGDSAVYLCASSLDLGLAGPPRGELFFGEGSRLTVL.

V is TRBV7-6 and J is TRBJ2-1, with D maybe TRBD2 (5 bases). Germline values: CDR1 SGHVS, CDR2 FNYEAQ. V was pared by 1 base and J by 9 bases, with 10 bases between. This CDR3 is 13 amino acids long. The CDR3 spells CASSLGGESEQFF. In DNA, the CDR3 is TGTGCCAGCAGCTTAGGGGGAGAATCTGAGCAGTTCTTC.

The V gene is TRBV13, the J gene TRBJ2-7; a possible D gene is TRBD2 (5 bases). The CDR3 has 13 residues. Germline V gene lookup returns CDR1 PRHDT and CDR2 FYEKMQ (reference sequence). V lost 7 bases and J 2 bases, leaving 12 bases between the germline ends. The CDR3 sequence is CASTFPGAYEQYF. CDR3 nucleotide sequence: TGTGCCAGCACCTTCCCCGGGGCCTACGAGCAGTACTTC.

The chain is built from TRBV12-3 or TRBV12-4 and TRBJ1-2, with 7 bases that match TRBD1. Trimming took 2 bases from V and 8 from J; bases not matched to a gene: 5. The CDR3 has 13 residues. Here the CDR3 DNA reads TGTGCCAGCAGTTTATCAGGGGGTTGGGGCTACACCTTC. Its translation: CASSLSGGWGYTF.

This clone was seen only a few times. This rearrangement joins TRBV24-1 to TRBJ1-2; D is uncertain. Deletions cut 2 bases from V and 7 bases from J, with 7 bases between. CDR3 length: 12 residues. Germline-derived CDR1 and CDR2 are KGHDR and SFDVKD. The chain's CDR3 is CATSDYSGGYTF. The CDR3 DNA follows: TGTGCCACCAGTGATTACTCGGGTGGCTACACCTTC.

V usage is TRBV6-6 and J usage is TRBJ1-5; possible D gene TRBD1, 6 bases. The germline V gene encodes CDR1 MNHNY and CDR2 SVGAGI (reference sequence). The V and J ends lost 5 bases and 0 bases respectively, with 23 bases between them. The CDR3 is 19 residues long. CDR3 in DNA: TGTGCCAGCAGTCATACCCCCAAAGGGGGGGCAGATAGCAATCAGCCCCAGCATTTT. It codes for CASSHTPKGGADSNQPQHF.

The CDR3: CASSPDWTAITEAFF. CDR3 bases: TGTGCCAGTAGTCCTGACTGGACAGCAATCACTGAAGCTTTCTTT. This chain links TRBV19 with TRBJ1-1; possible D gene TRBD1, 6 bases. The CDR3 runs 15 residues. V was cut by 5 bases and J by 4 bases, with 17 bases left in between. CDR1 LNHDA and CDR2 SQIVND come from the germline V gene (reference sequence).

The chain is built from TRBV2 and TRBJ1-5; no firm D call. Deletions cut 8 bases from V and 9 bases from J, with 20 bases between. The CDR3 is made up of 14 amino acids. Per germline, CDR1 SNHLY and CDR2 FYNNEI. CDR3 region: CASRPGEGAGPQHF. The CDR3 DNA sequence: TGTGCCAGCCGTCCCGGGGAGGGCGCTGGGCCCCAGCATTTT.

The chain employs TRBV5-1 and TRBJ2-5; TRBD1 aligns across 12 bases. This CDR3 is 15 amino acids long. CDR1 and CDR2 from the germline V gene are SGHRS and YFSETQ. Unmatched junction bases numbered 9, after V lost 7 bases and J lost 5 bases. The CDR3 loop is CASGPGQGAGETQYF. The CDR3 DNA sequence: TGCGCCAGCGGCCCGGGACAGGGGGCCGGGGAGACCCAGTACTTC.

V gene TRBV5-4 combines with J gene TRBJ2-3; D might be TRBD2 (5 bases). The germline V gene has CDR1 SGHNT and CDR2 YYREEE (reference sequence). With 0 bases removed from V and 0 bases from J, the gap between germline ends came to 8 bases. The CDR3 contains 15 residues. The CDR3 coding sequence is TGTGCCAGCAGCTTGGATCAGCGGAGCACAGATACGCAGTATTTT. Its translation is CASSLDQRSTDTQYF.

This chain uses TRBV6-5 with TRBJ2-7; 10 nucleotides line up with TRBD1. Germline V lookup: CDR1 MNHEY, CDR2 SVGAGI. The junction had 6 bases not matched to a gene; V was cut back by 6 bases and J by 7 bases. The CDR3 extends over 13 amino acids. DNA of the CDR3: TGTGCCAGCAGGGGACAGGGGAGGAGTGAGCAGTACTTC. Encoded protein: CASRGQGRSEQYF.

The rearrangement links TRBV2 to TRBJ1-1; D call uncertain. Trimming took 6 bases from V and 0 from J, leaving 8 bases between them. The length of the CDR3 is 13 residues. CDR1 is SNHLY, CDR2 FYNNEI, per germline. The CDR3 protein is CASRYSLNTEAFF. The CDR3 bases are TGTGCCAGCAGGTACAGCCTGAACACTGAAGCTTTCTTT.

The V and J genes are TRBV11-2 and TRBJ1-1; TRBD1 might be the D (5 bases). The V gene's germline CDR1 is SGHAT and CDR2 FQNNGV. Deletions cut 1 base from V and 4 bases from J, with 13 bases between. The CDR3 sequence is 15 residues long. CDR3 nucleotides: TGTGCCAGCAGCTTAGGGACCCCCGGGGGCACTGAAGCTTTCTTT. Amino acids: CASSLGTPGGTEAFF.

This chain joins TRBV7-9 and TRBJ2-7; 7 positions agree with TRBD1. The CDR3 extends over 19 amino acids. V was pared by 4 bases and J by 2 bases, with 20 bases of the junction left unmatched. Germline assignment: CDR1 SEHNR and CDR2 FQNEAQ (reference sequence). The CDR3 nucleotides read TGTGCCAGCAGCTCCCAACCTGTAACTCTACCGGGACAGACCTACGAGCAGTACTTC. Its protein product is CASSSQPVTLPGQTYEQYF.

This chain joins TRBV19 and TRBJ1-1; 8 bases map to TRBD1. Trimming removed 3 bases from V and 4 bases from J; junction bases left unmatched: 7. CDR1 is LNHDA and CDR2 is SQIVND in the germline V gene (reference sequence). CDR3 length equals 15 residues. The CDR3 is CASSIQGAGGTEAFF. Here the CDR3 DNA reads TGTGCCAGTAGTATTCAGGGGGCAGGGGGCACTGAAGCTTTCTTT.

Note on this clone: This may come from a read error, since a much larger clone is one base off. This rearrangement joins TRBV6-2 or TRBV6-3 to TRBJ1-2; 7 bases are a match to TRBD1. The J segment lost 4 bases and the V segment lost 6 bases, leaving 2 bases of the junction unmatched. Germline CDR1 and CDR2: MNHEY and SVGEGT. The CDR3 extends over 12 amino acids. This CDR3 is CASSDRVYGYTF. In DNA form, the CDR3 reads TGTGCCAGCAGCGACAGGGTCTATGGCTACACCTTC.

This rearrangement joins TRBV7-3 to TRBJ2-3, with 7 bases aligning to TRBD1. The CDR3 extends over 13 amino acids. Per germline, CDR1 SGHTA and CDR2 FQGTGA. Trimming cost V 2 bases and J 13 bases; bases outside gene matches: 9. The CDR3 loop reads CASSLDREGVKYF. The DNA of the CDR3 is TGTGCCAGCAGCTTAGACAGGGAAGGGGTGAAGTATTTT.

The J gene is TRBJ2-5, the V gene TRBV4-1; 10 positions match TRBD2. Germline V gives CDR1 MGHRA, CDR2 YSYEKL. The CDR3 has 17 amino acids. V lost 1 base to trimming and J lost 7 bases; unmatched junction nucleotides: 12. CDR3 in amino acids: CASSQGASGRGIGTQYF. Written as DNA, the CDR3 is TGCGCCAGCAGCCAAGGGGCTAGCGGGAGAGGTATCGGGACCCAGTACTTC.

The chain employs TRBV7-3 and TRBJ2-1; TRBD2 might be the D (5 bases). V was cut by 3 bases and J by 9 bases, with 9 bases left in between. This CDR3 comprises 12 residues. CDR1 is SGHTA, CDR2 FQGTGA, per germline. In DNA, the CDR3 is TGTGCCAGCAGCTTGGGGAGAGGTGAGCAGTTCTTC. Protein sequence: CASSLGRGEQFF.

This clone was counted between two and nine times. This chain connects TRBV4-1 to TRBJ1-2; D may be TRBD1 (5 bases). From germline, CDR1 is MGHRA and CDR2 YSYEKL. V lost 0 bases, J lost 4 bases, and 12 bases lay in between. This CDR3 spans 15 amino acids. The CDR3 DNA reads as TGCGCCAGCAGCCAAGAATGGTCAGGGCTCTATGGCTACACCTTC. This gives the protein CASSQEWSGLYGYTF.

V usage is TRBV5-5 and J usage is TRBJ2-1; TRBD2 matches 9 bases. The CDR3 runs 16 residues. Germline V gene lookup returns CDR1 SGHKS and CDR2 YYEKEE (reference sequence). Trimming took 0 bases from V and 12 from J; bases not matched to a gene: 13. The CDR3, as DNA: TGTGCCAGCAGCTTGGGTGTTTCGACTAGCGGAGACTTGCAGTTCTTC. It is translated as CASSLGVSTSGDLQFF.

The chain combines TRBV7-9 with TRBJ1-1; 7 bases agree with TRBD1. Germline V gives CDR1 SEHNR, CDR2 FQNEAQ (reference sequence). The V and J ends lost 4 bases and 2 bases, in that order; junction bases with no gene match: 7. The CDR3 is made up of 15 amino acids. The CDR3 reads CASSSTGQINTEAFF. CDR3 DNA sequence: TGTGCCAGCAGCTCAACGGGACAGATAAACACTGAAGCTTTCTTT.

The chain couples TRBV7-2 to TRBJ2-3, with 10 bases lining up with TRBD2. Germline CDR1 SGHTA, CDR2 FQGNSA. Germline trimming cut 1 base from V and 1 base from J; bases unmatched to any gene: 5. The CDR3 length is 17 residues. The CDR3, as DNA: TGTGCCAGCAGCTTAGAAGCGGGAGGGTGGGGCACAGATACGCAGTATTTT. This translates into CASSLEAGGWGTDTQYF.